This T cell receptor (beta chain) appears in the sequencing data of a study of T cells after yellow fever vaccination. Study-level information: SMART-Seq v4 Ultra Low Input handled preparation of low-cell-number fractions. Findings and caveats of the study: Contaminating bulk clonotypes could be abundant in FACS-sorted repertoires.

The CDR3 totals 12 residues. The germline V and J ends were trimmed by 6 bases and 2 bases, with 9 bases remaining between them. Germline CDR1 reads DFQATT; CDR2 reads SNEGSKA (reference sequence). TCRdb called the 5' RACE reads again in MiXCR, with one record for every CDR3 protein. The table shows a few hundred thousand distinct CDR3 sequences, with around 21% occurring only once. Note on this clonotype: Its antigen remains unknown.

This receptor was identified in a man aged 25-45 years who received the YFV17D yellow fever vaccine. This chain connects TRBV20-1 to TRBJ2-3; D perhaps matches TRBD2 (5 bases). The source material was PBMCs, sampled 15 days after the yellow fever booster vaccination. The CDR3 protein is CSATTNTDTQYF. Written as DNA, the CDR3 is TGCAGTGCGACTACAAACACAGATACGCAGTATTTT.